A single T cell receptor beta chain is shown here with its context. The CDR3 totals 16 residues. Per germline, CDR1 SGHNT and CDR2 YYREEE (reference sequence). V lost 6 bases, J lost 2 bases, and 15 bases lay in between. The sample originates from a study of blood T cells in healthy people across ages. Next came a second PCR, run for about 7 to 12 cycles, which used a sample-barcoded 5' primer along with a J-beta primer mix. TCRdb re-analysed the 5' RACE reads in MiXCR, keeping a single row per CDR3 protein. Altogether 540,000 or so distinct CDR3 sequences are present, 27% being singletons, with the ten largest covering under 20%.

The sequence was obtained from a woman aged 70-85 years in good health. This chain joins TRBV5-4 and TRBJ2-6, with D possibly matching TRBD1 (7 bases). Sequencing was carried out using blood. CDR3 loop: CASNLQGRTGANVLTF. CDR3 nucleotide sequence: TGTGCCAGCAATCTACAGGGGAGGACTGGGGCCAACGTCCTGACTTTC.